One T cell receptor beta chain is described in this entry. It lacks a known antigen. It has no much larger one-base neighbor in the sample; base qualities were not kept. This specimen belongs to a study of blood T cell repertoires in COVID-19 (dated by TCRdb to 2020 to 2022). Study-level background: Samples covering the acute and convalescent phases of COVID-19 were provided by collaborators in the United States, Italy and Spain. The material from the prospective study consisted of cDNA or gDNA derived from T cells, B-cell-depleted T cells, or PBMCs. Subjects who had been exposed to COVID-19, were actively infected with it, or had recovered from it provided the deeply sampled blood TCRbeta repertoires that made up the dataset. The repertoires were released in a freely available public database intended as a resource for research on the immune response to SARS-CoV-2. The samples were drawn from the first 160 participants of the ongoing ImmuneRACE study and from 950 to 1,500 subjects provided by 6 global collaborators. Nearly every sample came with metadata listing a de-identified subject ID, COVID-19 status, age in years and sex. Where available, HLA class I and class II types were obtained from metadata supplied by the sample provider rather than from assay-based typing. Summary of the overall study and its limitations: Clinical and demographic metadata were provided uncurated, with the amount varying by source and participant.

From the cysteine through the phenylalanine, the CDR3 covers 15 amino acids. The only DNA kept is the CDR3, 45 bases in frame from the first base. CDR1 and CDR2 are drawn from the germline V gene: KGHDR, SFDVKD. V sheds 0 bases and J sheds 2 bases, leaving 9 bases between their ends. TCRbeta CDR3 regions were amplified from genomic DNA by means of the immunoSEQ Assay, a bias-controlled multiplex PCR. As for the authors' bioinformatics: Nucleated cell counts per sample were estimated from amplification of reference gene primers within the assay. Sequence reads were collapsed and filtered to measure the absolute abundance of every unique TCRbeta CDR3 rearrangement. Productive Simpson clonality was computed per sample as the square root of Simpson's diversity index over productive rearrangements. The table was pulled from immuneACCESS by TCRdb, which kept in-frame rearrangements only. Such tables lose some clones; where checked, under half of the loss comes from unresolved V genes, and the rest has no known cause. The DNA was the basis for D and trimming; V, J and clone size are from that table. Here the sample has around 300,000 clones; 85% to 90% occur a single time. Of the sample, over 3.5% is held by the ten largest clones.

The collaborating institutions used their own protocols to collect whole blood in K2EDTA tubes. For TCRbeta analysis, collaborators shipped samples in one of three forms: frozen whole blood, isolated PBMCs, or DNA extracted from either of those sample types. This TCR came from a woman in her 40s with acute or convalescent COVID-19. The sequence links TRBV24-1 to TRBJ1-1; a weak D assignment points to TRBD1 (6 bases agree). Input material: peripheral blood. The nucleotides are TGTGCCACCAGTGATTTGGGCAGGGGAAACACTGAAGCTTTCTTT. Its protein product is CATSDLGRGNTEAFF.